Listed below are T cell receptor beta chains from one sample, sequenced in a study of blood T cell repertoires in COVID-19. Method: immunoSEQ multiplex PCR; TCRdb's copy keeps in-frame clones and lacks some. This table holds 200,000 to 250,000 clones, 80% to 85% found once. The sequenced material came from peripheral blood. These receptors were collected from a man in his thirties or forties with active or convalescent COVID-19. Both conserved end residues are part of each CDR3. The D gene is left open where the match is weak. Clone size, where shown, is once, few, many, or a class for clones that have expanded.

v_call	j_call	d_call	clone_size	cdr3_aa	cdr3_nt
TRBV2	TRBJ1-1	TRBD1	.	CASRDRGKAFF	TGTGCCAGCAGGGACAGGGGTAAAGCTTTCTTT
TRBV5-1	TRBJ2-7	.	.	CASSLGAGPSSYEQYF	TGCGCCAGCAGCTTGGGGGCAGGGCCCAGCTCCTACGAGCAGTACTTC
TRBV7-2	TRBJ2-3	.	.	CASSGQVPDTQYF	TGTGCCAGCAGCGGGCAGGTACCAGATACGCAGTATTTT
TRBV11-2	TRBJ2-5	.	.	CASNPGLRYQETQYF	TGTGCCAGCAACCCGGGACTTCGGTACCAAGAGACCCAGTACTTC
TRBV6-4	TRBJ1-1	.	.	CARQQGNTEAFF	TGTGCCAGGCAACAGGGGAACACTGAAGCTTTCTTT
TRBV6-5	TRBJ2-7	.	.	CASSYSGTYYEQYF	TGTGCCAGCAGTTACTCTGGGACATACTACGAGCAGTACTTC
TRBV30	TRBJ1-2	TRBD1	.	CALRQGSDGYTF	TGTGCCTTAAGACAGGGCTCGGATGGCTACACCTTC
TRBV27	TRBJ1-4	TRBD1	once	CASSSDRVGEKLFF	TGTGCCAGCAGTTCCGACAGGGTGGGGGAAAAACTGTTTTTT
TRBV12-3/TRBV12-4	TRBJ2-3	.	.	CASTAGVADTQYF	TGTGCCAGCACAGCCGGGGTGGCAGATACGCAGTATTTT
TRBV9	TRBJ2-3	TRBD2	few	CASSAPAGATDTQYF	TGTGCCAGCAGCGCGCCAGCGGGGGCCACAGATACGCAGTATTTT
TRBV7-9	TRBJ2-2	.	once	CASSPNSGLGELFF	TGTGCCAGCAGCCCCAATAGTGGTCTCGGGGAGCTGTTTTTT
TRBV19	TRBJ1-5	TRBD1	.	CASSRDRGNQPQHF	TGTGCCAGTAGCCGGGACAGGGGCAATCAGCCCCAGCATTTT
TRBV24-1	TRBJ1-1	TRBD1	.	CATSDDRGVEAFF	TGTGCCACCAGTGACGACAGGGGGGTTGAAGCTTTCTTT
TRBV7-9	TRBJ2-7	.	once	CASSLGRPYEQYF	TGTGCCAGCAGCTTGGGGCGCCCCTACGAGCAGTACTTC
TRBV11-2	TRBJ1-1	.	.	CASSLGRVRWDTEAFF	TGTGCCAGCAGCTTAGGACGGGTGAGGTGGGACACTGAAGCTTTCTTT
TRBV2	TRBJ2-3	TRBD2	.	CASSPGLAPGDTQYF	TGTGCCAGCAGTCCGGGACTAGCGCCGGGAGATACGCAGTATTTT
TRBV5-1	TRBJ2-3	TRBD1	.	CASNPTGSADTQYF	TGCGCCAGCAACCCGACAGGGTCGGCAGATACGCAGTATTTT
TRBV9	TRBJ2-5	.	once	CASTKGGEETQYF	TGTGCCAGCACCAAAGGCGGAGAAGAGACCCAGTACTTC
TRBV2	TRBJ2-7	.	few	CASSDHYEQYF	TGTGCCAGCAGTGACCACTACGAGCAGTACTTC